This TCR beta chain was captured by sequencing in a study of CD8 T cells in ankylosing spondylitis. From germline, CDR1 is SGHDT and CDR2 YYEEEE. V gave up 3 bases and J gave up 3 bases, with 13 bases separating them. There are 14 residues in the CDR3. It was by quantitative 5'-RACE with molecular barcodes that TCR beta libraries were made. TCRdb analysed the 5' RACE reads with MiXCR anew, one entry per CDR3 protein. Of more than 150,000 distinct CDR3 sequences listed, roughly 13% are singletons. Findings and limits, study-wide: With a CD8+ phenotype, disease-linked clones were relatively rare in peripheral blood. Significant enrichment of disease-linked clones was reportedly seen in matched ankylosing spondylitis synovial fluid.

Only a few counts were recorded for this clonotype. Antigen: not known. This sequence originates from a male donor with ankylosing spondylitis or in good health (not recorded which). The sample was blood, either unsorted or a sorted T cell fraction (not recorded which). The chain carries TRBV5-6 and TRBJ2-7; D uncertain. This CDR3 reads CASSSGGSFYEQYF. CDR3 bases: TGTGCCAGCAGCTCCGGCGGCTCCTTCTACGAGCAGTACTTC.